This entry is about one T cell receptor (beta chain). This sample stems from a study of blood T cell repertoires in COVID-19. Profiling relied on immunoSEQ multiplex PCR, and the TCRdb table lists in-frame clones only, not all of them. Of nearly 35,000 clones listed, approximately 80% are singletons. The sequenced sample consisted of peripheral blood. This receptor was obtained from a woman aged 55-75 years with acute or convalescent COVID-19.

As DNA, the CDR3 is TGTGCCAGCAGTTACTTAGAGGGGGCGCGATCACCCCTCCACTTT. It translates to CASSYLEGARSPLHF. The chain joins TRBV6-5 to TRBJ1-6; 7 bases are shared with TRBD1. The CDR3 runs to 15 residues. Germline V gene data show CDR1 as MNHEY and CDR2 as SVGAGI. With V trimmed by 1 base and J by 10 bases, 7 bases remained unmatched.